The source of this T cell receptor (beta chain) is a study of T cell responses to AZD1222 COVID-19 vaccine. On the study more broadly: Pooling of second doses given at about 4 or about 12 weeks was done.

Whole-study findings and limits: The donor cohort was predominantly white British with a female majority, and clonal diversity may have been underestimated.

Per germline, CDR1 SGHVS and CDR2 FQNEAQ. Trimming removed 1 base from V and 3 bases from J, with 9 bases in between. The CDR3 loop spans 14 amino acids. Details on this clone: Antigen specificity is unknown.

Produced via immunoSEQ multiplex PCR; TCRdb's table is partial and in-frame only. Among tens of thousands of clones listed, more than 75% were seen once. The gene calls are TRBV7-8 and TRBJ2-5, with a possible D match to TRBD1 (5 bases). The TCR sequence derives from an adult in good health. The starting material was peripheral blood, obtained on day 0 of AZD1222 vaccination. CDR3 DNA: TGTGCCAGCAGCTTAGTCCCAGGGAAAGAGACCCAGTACTTC. Residues: CASSLVPGKETQYF. Based on the CDR3 plus reference TRBV7-8 and TRBJ2-5, the full variable domain is GAGVSQSPRYKVAKRGQDVALRCDPISGHVSLFWYQQALGQGPEFLTYFQNEAQLDKSGLPSDRFFAERPEGSVSTLKIQRTQQEDSAVYLCASSLVPGKETQYFGPGTRLLVL.